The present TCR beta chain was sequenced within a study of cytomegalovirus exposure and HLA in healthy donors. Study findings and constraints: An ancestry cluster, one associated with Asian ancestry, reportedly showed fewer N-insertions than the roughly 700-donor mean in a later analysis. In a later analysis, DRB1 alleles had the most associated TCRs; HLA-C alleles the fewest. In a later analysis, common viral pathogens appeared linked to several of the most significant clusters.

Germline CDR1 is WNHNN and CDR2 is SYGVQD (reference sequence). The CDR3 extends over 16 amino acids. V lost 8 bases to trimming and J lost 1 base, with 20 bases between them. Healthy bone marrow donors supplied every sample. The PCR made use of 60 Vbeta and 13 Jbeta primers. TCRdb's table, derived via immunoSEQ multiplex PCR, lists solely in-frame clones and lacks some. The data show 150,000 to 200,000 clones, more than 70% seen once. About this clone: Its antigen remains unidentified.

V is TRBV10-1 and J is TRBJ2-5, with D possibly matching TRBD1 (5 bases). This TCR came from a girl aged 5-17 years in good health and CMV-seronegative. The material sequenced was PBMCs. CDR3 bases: TGCGCCAGCCTAAGGGGTAGGGCGGCTTCCCAAGAGACCCAGTACTTC. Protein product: CASLRGRAASQETQYF.